Presented here are 31 T cell receptor beta chains from one specimen sequenced in a study of shared clonotypes between healthy human individuals. The assay was immunoSEQ multiplex PCR, and TCRdb's table has in-frame clones only and misses some. The data contain around 2.5 million clones, 93% of them singletons. The sample was naive CD4+ T cells from PBMCs. Sample subset: CD45RA+ positively selected. These receptor sequences come from a man between 18 and 29 years old in good health. Some clones in this sample may be carry-over from other donors' samples.

The rearrangement links TRBV9 to TRBJ2-2, with 9 bases identical to TRBD2. This CDR3 has 17 amino acids. The V and J ends lost 4 bases and 1 base, in that order; junction bases with no gene match: 8. CDR1 is SGDLS and CDR2 is YYNGEE in the germline V gene. Here the CDR3 reads CASSTASGTLNTGELFF. CDR3 nucleotide sequence: TGTGCCAGCAGCACTGCTAGCGGGACCTTGAACACCGGGGAGCTGTTTTTT.

Concerning this clone itself: Other nucleotide sequences in the sample specify the same CDR3. This chain joins TRBV11-2 and TRBJ1-1; 8 bases map to TRBD1. The CDR3 has 14 residues. V dropped 5 bases and J dropped 3; count of bases not matched to a gene: 5. Germline V gene data show CDR1 as SGHAT and CDR2 as FQNNGV. The CDR3 reads CASSLGQGDTEAFF. DNA of the CDR3: TGTGCCAGCAGCCTCGGACAGGGTGACACTGAAGCTTTCTTT.

The rearrangement links TRBV18 to TRBJ2-3; 8 bases map to TRBD2. CDR3 length equals 15 residues. Germline V gene lookup returns CDR1 KGHSH and CDR2 LQKENI. J was trimmed by 1 base and V by 5 bases; bases with no gene match: 5. The CDR3 loop is CASSVGREGTDTQYF. Here the CDR3 DNA reads TGTGCCAGCTCAGTCGGGAGGGAGGGCACAGATACGCAGTATTTT.

The V call is TRBV5-1, the J call TRBJ2-7; no reliable D call. Trimming removed 4 bases from V and 6 bases from J, with 8 bases in between. The CDR3 runs to 11 residues. In germline, CDR1 is SGHRS, CDR2 YFSETQ. CDR3 sequence (DNA): TGCGCCAGCAGCCTATCAACCGAGCAGTACTTC. Translation gives CASSLSTEQYF. The entire variable domain, with the rest obtained from reference TRBV5-1 and TRBJ2-7, is as follows: KAGVTQTPRYLIKTRGQQVTLSCSPISGHRSVSWYQQTPGQGLQFLFEYFSETQRNKGNFPGRFSGRQFSNSRSEMNVSTLELGDSALYLCASSLSTEQYFGPGTRLTVT.

The chain uses TRBV15 and TRBJ2-3, with D perhaps TRBD2 (5 bases). The length of the CDR3 is 13 residues. Trimming cost V 1 base and J 7 bases, with 9 bases left between them. Germline V gene lookup returns CDR1 LNHNV and CDR2 YYDKDF (reference sequence). Written as DNA, the CDR3 is TGTGCCACCAGCAGAGGAGACTACCATACGCAGTATTTT. This codes for CATSRGDYHTQYF.

This chain uses TRBV5-1 with TRBJ2-3; TRBD1 matches at 8 bases. J gave up 0 bases and V 2 bases, and 11 bases lay outside the gene matches. This CDR3 region has 18 residues. Germline assignment: CDR1 SGHRS and CDR2 YFSETQ. CDR3 sequence (DNA): TGCGCCAGCAGCTTAGGGGCCTTCCGGGACAGGAGCACAGATACGCAGTATTTT. It yields the protein CASSLGAFRDRSTDTQYF.

CDR3 protein: CASSWTGGEKLFF. CDR3 nucleotides: TGTGCCAGCAGTTGGACAGGAGGGGAAAAACTGTTTTTT. The V gene is TRBV6-6, the J gene TRBJ1-4, with 7 nucleotides matching TRBD1. Germline loops: CDR1 MNHNY, CDR2 SVGAGI (reference sequence). V was pared by 4 bases and J by 8 bases, with 4 bases of the junction left unmatched. The CDR3 runs 13 residues.

V is TRBV5-1 and J is TRBJ1-2, with D hard to call. The CDR3 sequence is 13 residues long. Germline CDR1 and CDR2: SGHRS and YFSETQ. The V end lost 5 bases, the J end lost 5 bases, and 13 bases lay between the germline ends. CDR3 bases: TGCGCCAGCAGGTCTTCGGACGGGTATGGCTACACCTTC. Translated, it gives CASRSSDGYGYTF.

This clone appeared a single time. This chain links TRBV15 with TRBJ1-5; 7 positions agree with TRBD1. J gave up 3 bases and V 0 bases, and 11 bases lay outside the gene matches. Germline V gives CDR1 LNHNV, CDR2 YYDKDF (reference sequence). The CDR3 is made up of 18 amino acids. CDR3 in DNA: TGTGCCACCAGCAGAGATAGGCCCGGGGACAGCCCCAATCAGCCCCAGCATTTT. This translates into CATSRDRPGDSPNQPQHF.

This chain links TRBV5-4 with TRBJ2-3, with no clear D. The ends were cut back, 7 bases at V and 5 bases at J, with 14 bases in the middle. Germline values: CDR1 SGHNT, CDR2 YYREEE (reference sequence). The CDR3 totals 13 residues. The CDR3 loop reads CASGKQRIDTQYF. The CDR3 DNA reads TGTGCCAGCGGAAAACAGAGGATAGATACGCAGTATTTT.

This clone was observed once. Other nucleotide sequences from this sample produce the same CDR3. V gene TRBV2 combines with J gene TRBJ2-5; D tentatively fits TRBD1 or TRBD2 (5 bases each). Germline CDR1 SNHLY, CDR2 FYNNEI. V lost 11 bases and J lost 1, with 11 bases in between. CDR3 size: 12 residues. The CDR3 DNA follows: TGTGCCTCGGGGCAGATCCAAGAGACCCAGTACTTC. Its translation: CASGQIQETQYF.

The chain is built from TRBV2 and TRBJ1-2, with a weak D call TRBD1 (6 bases). Germline CDR1 and CDR2: SNHLY and FYNNEI. V was shortened by 1 base and J by 2 bases, with 17 bases between the two germline ends. The CDR3 covers 17 residues. The CDR3 coding sequence is TGTGCCAGCAGTGAAGGGGGGGCTCGGGCCCCAAACTATGGCTACACCTTC. This encodes CASSEGGARAPNYGYTF.

V usage is TRBV19 and J usage is TRBJ1-4; D is ambiguous. The V gene's germline CDR1 is LNHDA and CDR2 SQIVND (reference sequence). The CDR3 extends over 14 amino acids. Between the trimmed V and J ends, which lost 7 bases and 5 bases, there was a span of 14 bases. The CDR3 loop reads CASTDSGENEKLFF. The DNA for the CDR3 is TGTGCCAGTACCGATTCCGGGGAGAATGAAAAACTGTTTTTT.

The chain combines TRBV2 with TRBJ1-1; 7 bases map to TRBD1. The CDR3 totals 13 residues. After removal of 7 bases from V and 4 bases from J, the junction contained 6 bases not matched to a gene. The germline V gene has CDR1 SNHLY and CDR2 FYNNEI. For the CDR3, the DNA is TGTGCCAGCAAGACAGGGCGGGGCACTGAAGCTTTCTTT. It codes for CASKTGRGTEAFF. The full variable domain, with the rest looked up from reference TRBV2 and TRBJ1-1, is EPEVTQTPSHQVTQMGQEVILRCVPISNHLYFYWYRQILGQKVEFLVSFYNNEISEKSEIFDDQFSVERPDGSNFTLKIRSTKLEDSAMYFCASKTGRGTEAFFGQGTRLTVV.

The CDR3 loop is CASSFPDFETQYF. CDR3 in DNA: TGTGCCAGCAGCTTTCCAGATTTCGAGACCCAGTACTTC. The chain recombines TRBV7-2 with TRBJ2-5; unclear D gene. V was cut by 3 bases and J by 5 bases, with 10 bases left in between. The CDR3 loop spans 13 amino acids. CDR1 and CDR2 from the germline V gene are SGHTA and FQGNSA.

About this clone itself: Other DNA variants within this sample encode the same CDR3. The chain couples TRBV18 to TRBJ1-1; 11 bases agree with TRBD1. With V trimmed by 1 base and J by 3 bases, 1 base remained unmatched. The CDR3 has 15 residues. CDR1 is KGHSH, CDR2 LQKENI, per germline. The CDR3 nucleotides read TGTGCCAGCTCACCACGGACAGGGGGCGACACTGAAGCTTTCTTT. Its protein is CASSPRTGGDTEAFF.

The chain links TRBV5-6 to TRBJ1-2; D gene uncertain. With 4 bases removed from V and 6 bases from J, the gap between germline ends came to 22 bases. CDR1 is SGHDT, CDR2 YYEEEE, per germline. CDR3 size: 16 residues. The CDR3 DNA reads as TGTGCCAGCAGCCTCCCCTATGGGCAACTCAAGGATGGCTACACCTTC. Residues: CASSLPYGQLKDGYTF.

The chain combines TRBV7-3 with TRBJ2-2; no reliable D call. CDR3 length equals 15 residues. CDR1 and CDR2 from the germline V gene are SGHTA and FQGTGA. With 2 bases removed from V and 1 base from J, the gap between germline ends came to 8 bases. In DNA form, the CDR3 reads TGTGCCAGCAGCTTAGGCACTTTGAACACCGGGGAGCTGTTTTTT. The encoded protein is CASSLGTLNTGELFF.

This chain joins TRBV6-6 and TRBJ1-5; TRBD1 agrees at 8 bases. This CDR3 has 14 residues. Unmatched junction bases numbered 7, after V lost 6 bases and J lost 6 bases. Germline V gene data show CDR1 as MNHNY and CDR2 as SVGAGI (reference sequence). The CDR3 is CASRRGTGLQPQHF. CDR3 nucleotide sequence: TGTGCCAGCAGGAGAGGGACAGGTCTTCAGCCCCAGCATTTT.

The chain recombines TRBV7-9 with TRBJ2-2, with TRBD1 identical over 7 bases. Germline CDR1 and CDR2: SEHNR and FQNEAQ (reference sequence). After removal of 5 bases from V and 1 base from J, the junction contained 4 bases not matched to a gene. The CDR3 runs to 15 residues. Here the CDR3 reads CASSTRQGNTGELFF. The CDR3, as DNA: TGTGCCAGCAGCACTAGACAGGGGAACACCGGGGAGCTGTTTTTT.

A word on this clone: A junction end diverges from the germline sequence, so it may reflect a read error. The genes are TRBV5-1 and TRBJ1-4; D is ambiguous. The CDR3 contains 15 residues. The V gene's germline CDR1 is SGHRS and CDR2 YFSETQ. CDR3 in DNA: TGTGCCAGCAGCTTCGGATCCCTACCAGGTGAAAAACTGTTTTTT. Protein product: CASSFGSLPGEKLFF.

V gene TRBV28 combines with J gene TRBJ1-2; D gene ambiguous. The germline V and J ends were trimmed by 10 bases and 8 bases, with 8 bases remaining between them. The CDR3 consists of 9 residues. Germline CDR1 is MDHEN and CDR2 is SYDVKM. The CDR3 loop is CAIDRGYTF. The DNA of the CDR3 is TGTGCCATTGATAGAGGCTACACCTTC.

This clone has a single count. Other nucleotide sequences from this sample produce the same CDR3. The chain employs TRBV18 and TRBJ1-1; 8 nucleotides line up with TRBD1. Germline trimming cut 4 bases from V and 3 bases from J; bases unmatched to any gene: 4. Germline V gene data show CDR1 as KGHSH and CDR2 as LQKENI. CDR3 size: 14 residues. The CDR3 DNA reads as TGTGCCAGCTCACGAGGACAGGGAGACACTGAAGCTTTCTTT. The encoded protein is CASSRGQGDTEAFF.

The rearrangement uses TRBV25-1 and TRBJ1-1; D might be TRBD1 (5 bases). Germline assignment: CDR1 MGHDK and CDR2 SYGVNS. V gave up 1 base and J gave up 10 bases, with 16 bases separating them. The CDR3 spans 14 residues. CDR3: CASSEWSRGSGAFF. The CDR3 DNA follows: TGTGCCAGCAGTGAATGGTCGCGGGGGAGTGGAGCTTTCTTT.

The rearrangement links TRBV11-2 to TRBJ1-3; possible D gene TRBD1, 5 bases. Germline loops: CDR1 SGHAT, CDR2 FQNNGV. The CDR3 length is 17 residues. V lost 0 bases to trimming and J lost 4 bases, with 16 bases between them. DNA of the CDR3: TGTGCCAGCAGCTTAGATCCCGGGAGGGGAGTCGGAAACACCATATATTTT. It yields the protein CASSLDPGRGVGNTIYF.

The V gene is TRBV27, the J gene TRBJ2-1; possible D gene TRBD2, 5 bases. The V gene's germline CDR1 is MNHEY and CDR2 SMNVEV (reference sequence). This CDR3 is built from 11 residues. V shed 3 bases and J shed 8 bases, with 5 bases lying between them. CDR3 in DNA: TGTGCCAGCAGTTTCGGGGATGAGCAGTTCTTC. Translated: CASSFGDEQFF.

The chain recombines TRBV4-3 with TRBJ1-4; 9 nucleotides align to TRBD1. Germline CDR1 and CDR2: LGHNA and YSLEER. CDR3 length: 16 residues. V lost 4 bases, J lost 8 bases, and 11 bases stayed unmatched. CDR3 in DNA: TGCGCCAGCAGCCGAGACTTGGGACAGGGAGGCGAAAAACTGTTTTTT. Amino acid sequence: CASSRDLGQGGEKLFF.

The J gene is TRBJ2-5, the V gene TRBV29-1; 10 nucleotides align to TRBD1. J was trimmed by 5 bases and V by 3 bases; bases with no gene match: 3. The CDR3 contains 13 residues. Germline loops: CDR1 SQVTM, CDR2 ANQGSEA. The CDR3 region has the DNA TGCAGCGTTGAGGACAGGGGGTACGAGACCCAGTACTTC. Its protein product is CSVEDRGYETQYF.

The chain links TRBV29-1 to TRBJ2-1; D is uncertain. Looked up from germline, CDR1 is SQVTM and CDR2 is ANQGSEA. The CDR3 has 16 amino acids. V lost 0 bases to trimming and J lost 0 bases, with 12 bases between them. This CDR3 reads CSVEDHSPSSYNEQFF. As DNA, the CDR3 is TGCAGCGTTGAAGATCATTCTCCCAGCTCCTACAATGAGCAGTTCTTC.

As for this clone: The sample holds other DNA sequences that translate to the same CDR3. This chain uses TRBV4-1 with TRBJ2-7, with 10 bases that match TRBD1. The CDR3 is 16 amino acids. V lost 2 bases, J lost 0 bases, and 4 bases stayed unmatched. Per germline, CDR1 MGHRA and CDR2 YSYEKL. Here the CDR3 reads CASSQTDRGRSYEQYF. The CDR3 bases are TGCGCCAGCAGCCAAACCGACAGGGGGCGCTCCTACGAGCAGTACTTC.

The chain recombines TRBV11-2 with TRBJ1-1; the D gene is possibly TRBD1 (6 bases). Trimming removed 8 bases at V and 1 base at J, with 17 bases between. The CDR3 is 15 amino acids. Germline V gives CDR1 SGHAT, CDR2 FQNNGV. As DNA, the CDR3 is TGTGCCAGCGCCCTCCTAGGGGGGAAGAACACTGAAGCTTTCTTT. It translates to CASALLGGKNTEAFF.